These 13 T cell receptor beta chains came from one sample sequenced in a study of CD8+CD57+ T cells in acquired aplastic anemia. TCR beta VDJ and CDR3 were profiled, and genomic DNA was the template. TCRdb ran MiXCR on the reads and lists one entry per CDR3 protein. The table has 250,000 to 350,000 distinct CDR3 sequences, around 60% seen once; the top ten hold 8%. The sample was sorted CD4+, CD8+, or CD8+CD57+ T cells (not recorded which) from PBMCs. The receptors stem from a human donor with severe aplastic anemia or a healthy control (not recorded which).

This clonotype appeared a few times. Given a much more abundant clone one base away, this may be a read error. This chain uses TRBV20-1 with TRBJ2-1; a possible D gene is TRBD2 (7 bases). The CDR3 loop spans 12 amino acids. Germline values: CDR1 DFQATT, CDR2 SNEGSKA (reference sequence). The DNA for the CDR3 is TGCGGTGCTAGGGGGGGGGCGGGTGAGCAGTTCTTC. It translates to CGARGGAGEQFF.

The sample holds a few counts of this clonotype. The V call is TRBV2, the J call TRBJ2-5; TRBD2 agrees at 12 bases. Germline lookup yields CDR1 SNHLY and CDR2 FYNNEI. Trimming took 4 bases from V and 5 from J; bases not matched to a gene: 8. This CDR3 is built from 16 residues. The CDR3 DNA reads as TGTGCCAGCAGTGCCAGGACTAGCGGGATTAGTGAGACCCAGTACTTC. Encoded protein: CASSARTSGISETQYF.

This clonotype was seen repeatedly, ten times or more. The chain combines TRBV5-1 with TRBJ1-2, with TRBD1 identical over 7 bases. Germline V gives CDR1 SGHRS, CDR2 YFSETQ. The CDR3 runs to 16 residues. V gave up 4 bases and J gave up 4 bases; unmatched junction bases: 13. The CDR3 nucleotides read TGCGCCAGCAGCCCACTCCCGACAGGGCTCGCCTATGGCTACACCTTC. Its translation: CASSPLPTGLAYGYTF.

This clonotype was seen more than once but under ten times. The V and J genes are TRBV7-6 and TRBJ1-2; weak D call: TRBD1 (5 bases). Germline CDR1 SGHVS, CDR2 FNYEAQ. The CDR3 contains 13 residues. Trimming took 5 bases from V and 2 from J, leaving 9 bases between them. CDR3 nucleotide sequence: TGTGCCAGCAGCGCACAGGCAAACTATGGCTACACCTTC. Its protein product is CASSAQANYGYTF.

The chain combines TRBV7-8 with TRBJ2-7, with unresolved D. CDR3 length: 13 residues. CDR1 is SGHVS and CDR2 is FQNEAQ in the germline V gene. Deletions cut 3 bases from V and 0 bases from J, with 6 bases between. CDR3 protein: CASSFWDSYEQYF. CDR3 coding DNA: TGTGCCAGCAGCTTTTGGGACTCCTACGAGCAGTACTTC.

CDR3 sequence: CAWSVQPSWEKLFF. CDR3 nucleotides: TGTGCCTGGAGTGTACAGCCCTCTTGGGAAAAACTGTTTTTT. The rearrangement joins TRBV30 to TRBJ1-4, with D unresolved. The V gene lost 0 bases and the J gene lost 8 bases, with 13 bases spanning the gap. The CDR3 totals 14 residues. Per germline, CDR1 GTSNPN and CDR2 SVGIG (reference sequence).

The chain couples TRBV12-3 or TRBV12-4 to TRBJ1-1; 9 bases match TRBD1. This CDR3 comprises 17 residues. V gave up 6 bases and J gave up 1 base; unmatched junction bases: 12. CDR3 loop: CASRSVPGQGWNTEAFF. Here the CDR3 DNA reads TGTGCCAGCAGATCTGTCCCGGGACAGGGTTGGAACACTGAAGCTTTCTTT.

As concerns this clonotype: One junction end disagrees with the germline gene, perhaps due to a read error. The chain uses TRBV7-2 and TRBJ1-2; the D gene is possibly TRBD1 (5 bases). This CDR3 is built from 15 residues. In germline, CDR1 is SGHTA, CDR2 FQGNSA. For the CDR3, the DNA is TGTGCCAGCAGCTTAGTGACAGCAAGTAGAGATGGCTGCACCTTC. It translates to CASSLVTASRDGCTF.

The chain combines TRBV2 with TRBJ1-2, with D possibly TRBD1 on 6 matching bases. Looked up from germline, CDR1 is SNHLY and CDR2 is FYNNEI. V gave up 4 bases and J gave up 2 bases, with 17 bases separating them. The CDR3 contains 16 residues. CDR3 loop: CASSVGQGSSNYGYTF. CDR3 nucleotides: TGTGCCAGCAGTGTAGGCCAGGGGTCGTCAAACTATGGCTACACCTTC.

This clonotype was seen at least ten times. The rearrangement uses TRBV2 and TRBJ1-1, with D perhaps TRBD1 (5 bases). This CDR3 has 14 residues. Trimming removed 3 bases at V and 1 base at J, with 9 bases between. Germline V gene data show CDR1 as SNHLY and CDR2 as FYNNEI. CDR3 coding DNA: TGTGCCAGCAGTGATTTGGGGGGGAACACTGAAGCTTTCTTT. Protein sequence: CASSDLGGNTEAFF.

In its sample, this clonotype was seen many times. The chain joins TRBV5-1 to TRBJ2-1; a possible D gene is TRBD1 (5 bases). The CDR3 has 17 amino acids. CDR1 is SGHRS and CDR2 is YFSETQ in the germline V gene. Deletions cut 1 base from V and 2 bases from J, with 16 bases between. CDR3 amino acids: CASSLTPQDRAYNEQFF. In DNA form, the CDR3 reads TGCGCCAGCAGCTTGACCCCACAGGATAGGGCCTACAATGAGCAGTTCTTC.

About this clonotype: Because it lacks the conserved phenylalanine or tryptophan at the end, this CDR3 is likely a read error. The rearrangement joins TRBV12-3 or TRBV12-4 to TRBJ2-5, with unresolved D. Near its end, the DNA agrees better with TRBJ2-7, so the J call may be wrong. This CDR3 is built from 14 residues. The CDR3 region has the DNA TGTGCCAGCCTTAAGGGTCCGGGCAAGTACGAGCAGTACCTC. It specifies CASLKGPGKYEQYL.

V usage is TRBV7-3 and J usage is TRBJ2-7; D not certain. V lost 4 bases to trimming and J lost 1 base, with 8 bases between them. Germline assignment: CDR1 SGHTA and CDR2 FQGTGA. This CDR3 spans 13 amino acids. In DNA form, the CDR3 reads TGTGCCAGCAGCTGTACAGATTCCTACGAGCAGTACTTC. Translating it yields CASSCTDSYEQYF.